One T cell receptor beta chain is described in this entry. This sample also contains other DNA sequences that code for the same CDR3. The repertoire was sequenced with immunoSEQ multiplex PCR; TCRdb's copy has only in-frame clones and lacks some. Of approximately 1.4 million clones listed, around 98% are singletons. The sample comes from a study of shared clonotypes between healthy human individuals. V shed 0 bases and J 2 bases; nucleotides not matched to a gene: 3. The CDR3 totals 16 residues. The germline CDR1 and CDR2 sequences are LGHNA and YSLEER. The sequenced material came from naive CD4+ T cells sorted from blood. Subset specified: CD45RA+ positively selected. The rearrangement links TRBV4-3 to TRBJ2-1; 8 bases fit TRBD2. This receptor was taken from a man aged 25-45 years in good health. This CDR3 is CASSQDTAGAYNEQFF. DNA for the CDR3: TGCGCCAGCAGCCAAGACACAGCGGGAGCCTACAATGAGCAGTTCTTC.